This record looks at one T cell receptor beta chain sequence and its context. Its target is unknown. Template material for amplifying TCR beta CDR3 regions consisted of RNA transcripts. The primer set for the first-round RT-PCR of the TCR CDR3 was HTBI. MiXCR, run by TCRdb on the multiplex PCR reads, gives a single entry per CDR3 protein. The table shows 300,000 or so distinct CDR3 sequences, with about 18% occurring only once. The sample originates from a study of T cells in Graves' hyperthyroidism and ophthalmopathy. Regarding the study as a whole: Expanded thyroid clonotypes (above 0.001) were mostly also found in blood. From stable hyperthyroidism, ophthalmopathy was separated by a 13 V-J model.

At least 3 on the Clinical Activity Score was recorded for ophthalmopathy patients, who also had NOSPECS grade at least 4 and duration under 3 months. Germline V gives CDR1 SGHRS, CDR2 YFSETQ. The CDR3 spans 17 residues. V was clipped by 0 bases and J by 7 bases; unmatched bases: 9. Sequencing used blood. The clonotype comes from a woman aged 60-75 years with Graves' ophthalmopathy. The chain has TRBV5-1 and TRBJ2-1, with 11 bases fitting TRBD2. The CDR3 sequence is CASSLAIVAGGWNEQFF. The CDR3 nucleotides read TGCGCCAGCAGCTTGGCGATAGTAGCGGGAGGGTGGAATGAGCAGTTCTTC.